One sample yielded the 29 T cell receptor beta chains listed below, sequenced in a study of patients and donors after allogeneic stem cell transplantation. TCRdb independently ran MiXCR on the RT-PCR reads; one entry per CDR3 protein. The table has about a million distinct CDR3 sequences, roughly 18% seen once. Sequencing used blood, either unsorted or a sorted T cell fraction (not recorded which). These receptors were collected from a human donor who was either an allogeneic HSCT recipient or a stem cell or donor lymphocyte infusion donor (not recorded which). It is not recorded whose cells these are; they may come from a transplant donor.

This clonotype was counted only a few times. The J gene is TRBJ1-2, the V gene TRBV15, with a weak D call TRBD1 (5 bases). Germline lookup yields CDR1 LNHNV and CDR2 YYDKDF (reference sequence). The CDR3 length is 15 residues. V lost 0 bases and J lost 0, with 8 bases in between. The CDR3 spells CATSRDRGANYGYTF. CDR3 DNA sequence: TGTGCCACCAGCAGAGATCGGGGGGCTAACTATGGCTACACCTTC.

This clonotype was detected a few times. The V gene is TRBV20-1, the J gene TRBJ2-7; possibly TRBD2 for D (6 bases). V dropped 6 bases and J dropped 0 bases, with 18 bases sitting between them. CDR1 and CDR2 (germline): DFQATT, SNEGSKA (reference sequence). This CDR3 comprises 15 residues. The CDR3 reads CSAPRAGLSSYEQYF. The CDR3 bases are TGCAGTGCGCCGAGGGCGGGGCTGAGCTCCTACGAGCAGTACTTC.

This chain joins TRBV18 and TRBJ2-2; D gene uncertain. This CDR3 is 14 amino acids long. Germline loops: CDR1 KGHSH, CDR2 LQKENI. Trimming took 5 bases from V and 3 from J, leaving 10 bases between them. CDR3 bases: TGTGCCAGCTCAGTACATGTGGACACCGGGGAGCTGTTTTTT. Its translation: CASSVHVDTGELFF.

The rearrangement links TRBV3-1 to TRBJ2-7, with 10 positions matching TRBD1. This CDR3 region has 14 residues. CDR1 is LGHDT and CDR2 is YNNKEL in the germline V gene (reference sequence). V lost 4 bases to trimming and J lost 6 bases; unmatched junction nucleotides: 6. DNA for the CDR3: TGTGCCAGCAGCCGGGACAGGGGTGTTGCCGAGCAGTACTTC. It encodes CASSRDRGVAEQYF.

This clonotype was seen a few times. This chain uses TRBV29-1 with TRBJ1-1; D is perhaps TRBD1 (5 bases). V was shortened by 8 bases and J by 7 bases, with 11 bases between the two germline ends. The CDR3 consists of 10 residues. Germline CDR1 is SQVTM and CDR2 is ANQGSEA. The CDR3 bases are TGCAGCACGGGGGACCATGAAGCTTTCTTT. Protein product: CSTGDHEAFF.

The chain has TRBV29-1 and TRBJ1-5; a possible D gene is TRBD1 (6 bases). Germline CDR1 SQVTM, CDR2 ANQGSEA. Trimming stripped 6 bases from V and 1 base from J, with 10 bases between. The CDR3 extends over 13 amino acids. The CDR3 DNA reads as TGCAGCGTCGTCACAGGGAGCAATCAGCCCCAGCATTTT. Protein: CSVVTGSNQPQHF.

In its sample, this clonotype was seen a few times. This rearrangement joins TRBV4-1 to TRBJ1-5; 7 bases align to TRBD1. This CDR3 spans 16 amino acids. Germline lookup yields CDR1 MGHRA and CDR2 YSYEKL. V lost 3 bases and J lost 2; bases outside the gene matches: 7. CDR3 in amino acids: CASSHLDQGGNQPQHF. The DNA for the CDR3 is TGCGCCAGCAGCCACCTAGACCAGGGGGGCAATCAGCCCCAGCATTTT.

This clonotype was observed a few times. This chain links TRBV5-1 with TRBJ2-4; 13 bases fit TRBD2. The CDR3 has 17 amino acids. CDR1 SGHRS and CDR2 YFSETQ come from the germline V gene. V shed 4 bases and J 0 bases; nucleotides not matched to a gene: 4. The CDR3 loop reads CASSGGLAGRAKNIQYF. The CDR3 bases are TGCGCCAGCAGCGGGGGACTAGCGGGGCGAGCCAAAAACATTCAGTACTTC.

The chain recombines TRBV5-1 with TRBJ1-5; D is ambiguous. The V and J ends lost 5 bases and 4 bases respectively, with 10 bases between them. The CDR3 is 13 amino acids. Germline CDR1 is SGHRS and CDR2 is YFSETQ. The CDR3 DNA reads TGCGCCAGCAGATATGGGGAAAATCAGCCCCAGCATTTT. Translation gives CASRYGENQPQHF.

Many counts were recorded for this clonotype. The chain is built from TRBV12-3 or TRBV12-4 and TRBJ1-3, with D unresolved. This CDR3 contains 12 residues. V was trimmed by 4 bases and J by 5 bases, leaving 6 bases between them. The CDR3 reads CASSYHRNTIYF. As DNA, the CDR3 is TGTGCCAGCAGTTATCATAGAAACACCATATATTTT.

This clonotype appeared a few times. The V call is TRBV24-1, the J call TRBJ2-1, with 8 positions matching TRBD1. V lost 3 bases and J lost 2; bases outside the gene matches: 5. This CDR3 has 16 residues. Per germline, CDR1 KGHDR and CDR2 SFDVKD. DNA for the CDR3: TGTGCCACCAGTGATCCCACAGGGGGACCCTACAATGAGCAGTTCTTC. This codes for CATSDPTGGPYNEQFF.

The count of this clonotype is one. The chain has TRBV7-8 and TRBJ1-3, with D possibly being TRBD1 (5 bases). The germline V and J ends were trimmed by 1 base and 0 bases, with 13 bases remaining between them. CDR3 length: 17 amino acids. Germline assignment: CDR1 SGHVS and CDR2 FQNEAQ. The CDR3 sequence: CASSLEPGRGSGNTIYF. The CDR3 nucleotides are TGTGCCAGCAGCTTAGAGCCGGGACGAGGCTCTGGAAACACCATATATTTT.

The V gene is TRBV12-5, the J gene TRBJ1-1; D is uncertain. The ends were cut back, 3 bases at V and 4 bases at J, with 9 bases in the middle. Per germline, CDR1 LGHNT and CDR2 FRNRAP. The CDR3 runs to 13 residues. The CDR3 DNA reads as TGTGCTAGTGGTTTAACGGGTGGCACTGAAGCTTTCTTT. Its protein is CASGLTGGTEAFF. Drawing the rest from reference TRBV12-5 and TRBJ1-1, the complete variable domain is DARVTQTPRHKVTEMGQEVTMRCQPILGHNTVFWYRQTMMQGLELLAYFRNRAPLDDSGMPKDRFSAEMPDATLATLKIQPSEPRDSAVYFCASGLTGGTEAFFGQGTRLTVV.

This chain links TRBV29-1 with TRBJ2-5, with D perhaps assigned TRBD1 or TRBD2 (5 bases each). The length of the CDR3 is 14 residues. The germline V gene has CDR1 SQVTM and CDR2 ANQGSEA. With 8 bases removed from V and 4 bases from J, the gap between germline ends came to 20 bases. The CDR3 here is CSTIRGGGSETQYF. The CDR3, as DNA: TGCAGCACCATTAGGGGTGGCGGGTCAGAGACCCAGTACTTC. Full variable domain (rest looked up from reference TRBV29-1 and TRBJ2-5): SAVISQKPSRDICQRGTSLTIQCQVDSQVTMMFWYRQQPGQSLTLIATANQGSEATYESGFVIDKFPISRPNLTFSTLTVSNMSPEDSSIYLCSTIRGGGSETQYFGPGTRLLVL.

CDR3 sequence (DNA): TGTGCCAGCAGCTTAGCCCCTGGGGAGACCCAGTACTTC. The encoded protein is CASSLAPGETQYF. The chain employs TRBV7-2 and TRBJ2-5; no definite D call. V was pared by 0 bases and J by 5 bases, with 7 bases between. This CDR3 spans 13 amino acids. Germline V gene lookup returns CDR1 SGHTA and CDR2 FQGNSA.

V gene TRBV6-2 or TRBV6-3 combines with J gene TRBJ2-7; 12 nucleotides match TRBD2. V was pared by 5 bases and J by 1 base, with 9 bases of the junction left unmatched. Germline V gene data show CDR1 as MNHEY and CDR2 as SVGEGT. The CDR3 covers 17 residues. CDR3: CASSPRRTSGVSYEQYF. In nucleotides, the CDR3 is TGTGCCAGCAGTCCCCGTCGGACTAGCGGGGTATCCTACGAGCAGTACTTC.

At least ten counts were recorded for this clonotype. The chain carries TRBV20-1 and TRBJ2-3; the D gene is possibly TRBD1 (5 bases). Germline V gives CDR1 DFQATT, CDR2 SNEGSKA (reference sequence). V lost 7 bases to trimming and J lost 5 bases, with 16 bases between them. CDR3 length: 13 residues. The CDR3 nucleotides read TGCAGTGTGTCTCTCAGGGCTGTAGATACGCAGTATTTT. Translated, it gives CSVSLRAVDTQYF.

The chain recombines TRBV29-1 with TRBJ1-2; D remains ambiguous. The CDR3 sequence is 11 residues long. Between the trimmed V and J ends, which lost 4 bases and 1 base, there was a span of 4 bases. Looked up from germline, CDR1 is SQVTM and CDR2 is ANQGSEA. The DNA of the CDR3 is TGCAGCGTTGCAGATAACTATGGCTACACCTTC. Its translation: CSVADNYGYTF.

The chain couples TRBV5-1 to TRBJ1-4; 7 bases fit TRBD1. CDR3 size: 15 residues. Trimming removed 4 bases from V and 4 bases from J; junction bases left unmatched: 7. Looked up from germline, CDR1 is SGHRS and CDR2 is YFSETQ. Written as DNA, the CDR3 is TGCGCCAGCAGCCTACCGACAGGGAGTAATGAAAAACTGTTTTTT. As protein: CASSLPTGSNEKLFF.

The chain links TRBV7-2 to TRBJ2-5, with TRBD2 identical over 7 bases. V lost 5 bases to trimming and J lost 9 bases; unmatched junction nucleotides: 12. The V gene's germline CDR1 is SGHTA and CDR2 FQGNSA. This CDR3 has 14 amino acids. This CDR3 reads CASSPREGRVAQYF. In DNA, the CDR3 is TGTGCCAGCAGCCCCAGGGAGGGGAGGGTCGCCCAGTACTTC.

The chain links TRBV4-3 to TRBJ1-1; TRBD1 matches at 7 bases. Germline CDR1 LGHNA, CDR2 YSLEER. This CDR3 has 16 amino acids. V gave up 3 bases and J gave up 5 bases; unmatched junction bases: 12. The CDR3 spells CASSQGTTGVWTEAFF. CDR3 DNA: TGCGCCAGCAGCCAGGGAACAACAGGGGTGTGGACTGAAGCTTTCTTT.

The chain has TRBV18 and TRBJ2-4; either TRBD1 or TRBD2 may fit D (5 bases each). Germline CDR1 reads KGHSH; CDR2 reads LQKENI. This CDR3 contains 16 residues. V was shortened by 3 bases and J by 10 bases, with 22 bases between the two germline ends. The CDR3 coding sequence is TGTGCCAGCTCACCCGGGACCTCTCTCAACTGGGGGATTCAGTACTTC. The encoded protein is CASSPGTSLNWGIQYF.

This clonotype was counted between two and nine times. This chain joins TRBV2 and TRBJ1-2; D remains unclear. The germline CDR1 and CDR2 sequences are SNHLY and FYNNEI. The V and J ends lost 4 bases and 8 bases respectively, with 14 bases between them. The CDR3 spans 13 residues. The CDR3 loop reads CASSVDPTLGYTF. Written as DNA, the CDR3 is TGTGCCAGCAGTGTAGACCCCACCCTCGGCTACACCTTC.

This clonotype showed up just a few times. This chain links TRBV7-7 with TRBJ2-1; D call uncertain. This CDR3 is 15 amino acids long. In germline, CDR1 is SSHAT, CDR2 FNYEAQ (reference sequence). V gave up 3 bases and J gave up 2 bases, with 11 bases separating them. The CDR3 DNA is TGTGCCAGCAGCTTGAGACCCGGCGCCTACAATGAGCAGTTCTTC. Translated: CASSLRPGAYNEQFF.

This clonotype was seen a handful of times. The chain employs TRBV7-6 and TRBJ2-7; D assignment may be TRBD1 or TRBD2 (6 bases each). Deletions cut 8 bases from V and 2 bases from J, with 19 bases between. The germline CDR1 and CDR2 sequences are SGHVS and FNYEAQ. The CDR3 is 15 residues long. CDR3 sequence: CASGHGGASPYEQYF. Written as DNA, the CDR3 is TGTGCCAGCGGTCACGGGGGCGCCTCTCCCTACGAGCAGTACTTC.

The rearrangement uses TRBV9 and TRBJ2-6; the D is unclear. The CDR3 has 13 amino acids. The germline V and J ends were trimmed by 5 bases and 4 bases, with 7 bases remaining between them. Germline V gene data show CDR1 as SGDLS and CDR2 as YYNGEE. The CDR3 region has the DNA TGTGCCAGCAGACCGGCCGGGGCCAACGTCCTGACTTTC. Translated: CASRPAGANVLTF. The full variable domain, in which reference TRBV9 and TRBJ2-6 provide the parts outside the CDR3, is DSGVTQTPKHLITATGQRVTLRCSPRSGDLSVYWYQQSLDQGLQFLIQYYNGEERAKGNILERFSAQQFPDLHSELNLSSLELGDSALYFCASRPAGANVLTFGAGSRLTVL.

The CDR3 nucleotides are TGTGCCACCAGCAGAGATAGCGACACCGGGGAGCTGTTTTTT. As protein: CATSRDSDTGELFF. V usage is TRBV15 and J usage is TRBJ2-2, with D perhaps TRBD2 (5 bases). Trimming took 0 bases from V and 3 from J, leaving 5 bases between them. Germline assignment: CDR1 LNHNV and CDR2 YYDKDF (reference sequence). CDR3 length equals 14 residues.

The V and J genes are TRBV7-2 and TRBJ1-5; D remains ambiguous. The length of the CDR3 is 15 residues. The germline V and J ends were trimmed by 4 bases and 6 bases, with 16 bases remaining between them. Germline values: CDR1 SGHTA, CDR2 FQGNSA. As DNA, the CDR3 is TGTGCCAGCAGCTCCGGACGGGGTTCATCTCAGCCCCAGCATTTT. Translating it yields CASSSGRGSSQPQHF.

This clonotype was found a few times. This chain connects TRBV12-3 or TRBV12-4 to TRBJ1-1, with 7 bases that match TRBD1. The CDR3 totals 15 residues. V was pared by 4 bases and J by 4 bases, with 9 bases of the junction left unmatched. The CDR3 reads CASSSRQGWGTEAFF. DNA of the CDR3: TGTGCCAGCAGTTCCAGACAGGGCTGGGGCACTGAAGCTTTCTTT.